Below are 26 T cell receptor beta chains sequenced from a single sample in a study of blood T cell repertoires in COVID-19. Using immunoSEQ multiplex PCR, the repertoire was profiled, and TCRdb retains in-frame clones only, with some absent. The repertoire has a few hundred thousand clones, 65% to 90% of them found once; the top ten carry about 3.8%. Source material: PBMCs or T cells enriched from blood (not recorded which). The receptors come from a woman between 35 and 50 years old with acute COVID-19.

In its sample, this clone was seen once. The CDR3 protein is CASKAGGKTQYF. CDR3 sequence (DNA): TGTGCCAGTAAGGCGGGAGGAAAGACCCAGTACTTC. The V call is TRBV19, the J call TRBJ2-5; TRBD2 matches 8 bases. The length of the CDR3 is 12 residues. With 7 bases clipped from V and 6 bases from J, the junction kept 4 bases outside the gene matches. Germline CDR1 and CDR2: LNHDA and SQIVND (reference sequence).

This chain joins TRBV3-1 (or the pseudogene TRBV3-2) and TRBJ2-3; D uncertain. The germline gives CDR1 LGHDT, CDR2 YNNKEL (reference sequence). Trimming removed 2 bases at V and 4 bases at J, with 16 bases between. This CDR3 contains 16 residues. The DNA of the CDR3 is TGTGCCAGCAGCCAACCAGGCCCAGCTGGCGCAGATACGCAGTATTTT. This translates into CASSQPGPAGADTQYF.

This chain connects TRBV18 to TRBJ1-4, with 8 bases aligning to TRBD1. Germline V gives CDR1 KGHSH, CDR2 LQKENI. The CDR3 has 15 amino acids. Germline trimming cut 6 bases from V and 3 bases from J; bases unmatched to any gene: 6. This CDR3 reads CASSGGQEANEKLFF. CDR3 sequence (DNA): TGTGCCAGCTCCGGGGGACAGGAGGCTAATGAAAAACTGTTTTTT.

The chain carries TRBV18 and TRBJ1-4, with 8 bases lining up with TRBD1. J was trimmed by 7 bases and V by 2 bases; bases with no gene match: 6. Germline V gives CDR1 KGHSH, CDR2 LQKENI. This CDR3 has 15 amino acids. The CDR3 here is CASSPNRGNGEKLFF. DNA for the CDR3: TGTGCCAGCTCACCAAACAGGGGGAATGGTGAAAAACTGTTTTTT. The variable domain in full, with the rest retrieved from reference TRBV18 and TRBJ1-4, is NAGVMQNPRHLVRRRGQEARLRCSPMKGHSHVYWYRQLPEEGLKFMVYLQKENIIDESGMPKERFSAEFPKEGPSILRIQQVVRGDSAAYFCASSPNRGNGEKLFFGSGTQLSVL.

The rearrangement uses TRBV11-2 and TRBJ1-1; weak D call: TRBD1 (5 bases). This CDR3 comprises 15 residues. V lost 3 bases to trimming and J lost 1 base, with 12 bases between them. From germline, CDR1 is SGHAT and CDR2 FQNNGV. The CDR3 protein is CASSFRSQGNTEAFF. The CDR3 DNA reads as TGTGCCAGCAGCTTTAGATCCCAGGGGAACACTGAAGCTTTCTTT.

The V call is TRBV3-1 (or the pseudogene TRBV3-2), the J call TRBJ2-7, with TRBD2 matching over 8 bases. This CDR3 has 17 residues. The germline CDR1 and CDR2 sequences are LGHDT and YNNKEL (reference sequence). The J segment lost 3 bases and the V segment lost 0 bases, leaving 10 bases of the junction unmatched. Here the CDR3 reads CASSQDRSPGGIYEQYF. CDR3 nucleotides: TGTGCCAGCAGCCAAGATCGTTCGCCGGGAGGGATCTACGAGCAGTACTTC.

The rearrangement joins TRBV7-9 to TRBJ1-2; 7 nucleotides match TRBD1. V shed 3 bases, J shed 0 bases, and the junction held 4 bases outside the gene matches. This CDR3 region has 15 residues. Germline V gives CDR1 SEHNR, CDR2 FQNEAQ (reference sequence). The CDR3 region is CASSFGQDPNYGYTF. For the CDR3, the DNA is TGTGCCAGCAGCTTCGGACAGGACCCTAACTATGGCTACACCTTC.

This clone showed up just a few times. For the CDR3, the DNA is TGTGCCACCAGCCGACCGGGACAGGTTGTCCACGAGCAGTACTTC. Its protein is CATSRPGQVVHEQYF. This rearrangement joins TRBV15 to TRBJ2-7, with TRBD1 identical over 8 bases. Germline CDR1 and CDR2: LNHNV and YYDKDF (reference sequence). With V trimmed by 5 bases and J by 5 bases, 11 bases remained unmatched. The CDR3 runs 15 residues.

This chain uses TRBV30 with TRBJ1-1; D remains unclear. Germline loops: CDR1 GTSNPN, CDR2 SVGIG (reference sequence). This CDR3 has 16 residues. With 3 bases removed from V and 1 base from J, the gap between germline ends came to 18 bases. CDR3: CAWRKPSAVANTEAFF. The CDR3 region has the DNA TGTGCCTGGAGAAAGCCCTCGGCGGTCGCGAACACTGAAGCTTTCTTT.

The chain uses TRBV28 and TRBJ1-1; no definite D call. There are 14 residues in the CDR3. Germline loops: CDR1 MDHEN, CDR2 SYDVKM. V shed 2 bases and J shed 4 bases, with 11 bases lying between them. In DNA, the CDR3 is TGTGCCAGCAGTTTACACAGCCCGAGCACTGAAGCTTTCTTT. It is translated as CASSLHSPSTEAFF.

This chain connects TRBV6-5 to TRBJ2-1, with a possible D match to TRBD1 (6 bases). There are 14 residues in the CDR3. Germline values: CDR1 MNHEY, CDR2 SVGAGI. The ends were cut back, 7 bases at V and 6 bases at J, with 16 bases in the middle. CDR3 sequence: CASTNPQGSNEQFF. CDR3 in DNA: TGTGCCAGCACCAACCCACAGGGTAGCAATGAGCAGTTCTTC.

The chain combines TRBV7-8 with TRBJ2-7, with D possibly TRBD1 on 6 matching bases. V dropped 1 base and J dropped 2 bases, with 9 bases sitting between them. The CDR3 extends over 14 amino acids. Per the germline V gene, CDR1 is SGHVS and CDR2 is FQNEAQ. DNA for the CDR3: TGTGCCAGCAGCTTAGTAGGGGACACCTACGAGCAGTACTTC. It encodes CASSLVGDTYEQYF.

This chain connects TRBV7-9 to TRBJ1-2; 8 nucleotides line up with TRBD1. The CDR3 spans 16 residues. The germline V gene encodes CDR1 SEHNR and CDR2 FQNEAQ (reference sequence). With 1 base clipped from V and 6 bases from J, the junction kept 10 bases outside the gene matches. In nucleotides, the CDR3 is TGTGCCAGCAGCTTAGGCCGACAGGGGCGATTCGATGGCTACACCTTC. As protein: CASSLGRQGRFDGYTF.

The genes are TRBV27 and TRBJ1-5, with 12 bases that match TRBD1. After removal of 4 bases from V and 2 bases from J, the junction contained 3 bases not matched to a gene. Germline lookup yields CDR1 MNHEY and CDR2 SMNVEV (reference sequence). CDR3 length: 16 residues. The CDR3 sequence is CASSSGTGGRNQPQHF. CDR3 DNA: TGTGCCAGCAGTTCCGGGACAGGGGGCCGCAATCAGCCCCAGCATTTT.

The J gene is TRBJ1-4, the V gene TRBV29-1, with TRBD1 matching over 8 bases. Germline V CDR1 and CDR2: SQVTM, ANQGSEA. J gave up 4 bases and V 6 bases, and 7 bases lay outside the gene matches. The CDR3 has 14 residues. CDR3 residues: CSVSRTGLNEKLFF. The CDR3 DNA follows: TGCAGCGTGTCCAGGACAGGGCTTAATGAAAAACTGTTTTTT.

This chain joins TRBV6-5 and TRBJ2-7; weak D call: TRBD1 (5 bases). The germline V gene has CDR1 MNHEY and CDR2 SVGAGI. The CDR3 contains 15 residues. The V end was cut by 4 bases, the J end by 4 bases, with 17 bases between. Written as DNA, the CDR3 is TGTGCCAGCAGTTTAGGTTCAGGGTCGGTTTACGAGCAGTACTTC. This codes for CASSLGSGSVYEQYF.

The rearrangement links TRBV19 to TRBJ2-2, with TRBD2 matching over 9 bases. The trim removed 5 bases at V and 4 bases at J, leaving 14 bases unmatched. Germline CDR1 reads LNHDA; CDR2 reads SQIVND (reference sequence). This CDR3 spans 18 amino acids. The CDR3 sequence: CASSPTGLLAGATGELFF. CDR3 bases: TGTGCCAGTAGTCCTACAGGGTTGTTAGCGGGAGCCACCGGGGAGCTGTTTTTT.

The chain combines TRBV11-1 with TRBJ1-3; the D is unclear. V lost 10 bases and J 2 bases, leaving 12 bases between the germline ends. CDR1 and CDR2 (germline): SGHAT, FQDESV (reference sequence). This CDR3 is 13 amino acids long. The CDR3 sequence is CAIQIETGNTIYF. The DNA for the CDR3 is TGTGCCATCCAAATCGAGACTGGAAACACCATATATTTT.

This chain links TRBV27 with TRBJ2-5; maybe TRBD1 (5 bases). Germline V gene data show CDR1 as MNHEY and CDR2 as SMNVEV (reference sequence). This CDR3 has 14 residues. CDR3 bases: TGTACCCAAGGCGCAGGGCGGATCGGGGAGACCCAGTACTTC. Protein sequence: CTQGAGRIGETQYF.

The chain recombines TRBV2 with TRBJ2-7; maybe TRBD1 (5 bases). CDR1 and CDR2 (germline): SNHLY, FYNNEI. This CDR3 is 14 amino acids long. V was shortened by 5 bases and J by 5 bases, with 16 bases between the two germline ends. CDR3 protein: CASSLRGTFNEQYF. The CDR3 DNA is TGTGCCAGCAGTTTAAGGGGCACTTTCAACGAGCAGTACTTC.

Only one count was recorded for this clone. The rearrangement joins TRBV29-1 to TRBJ2-1; 10 nucleotides align to TRBD2. V gave up 5 bases and J gave up 8 bases; unmatched junction bases: 9. The CDR3 is 14 residues long. Germline lookup yields CDR1 SQVTM and CDR2 ANQGSEA. DNA for the CDR3: TGCAGCGTTTGGGATAGCGGGAGGCGCGATGAGCAGTTCTTC. Translated: CSVWDSGRRDEQFF.

This rearrangement joins TRBV15 to TRBJ1-6; no definite D call. Trimming pared 5 bases from V and 0 bases from J, leaving 8 bases between. CDR1 is LNHNV and CDR2 is YYDKDF in the germline V gene (reference sequence). The CDR3 is 15 amino acids. In DNA form, the CDR3 reads TGTGCCACCAGCTCATCGGGCTCCTATAATTCACCCCTCCACTTT. Amino acid sequence: CATSSSGSYNSPLHF.

The DNA for the CDR3 is TGTGCCAGCAGCCGCACAGGGATGAACACTGAAGCTTTCTTT. This translates into CASSRTGMNTEAFF. The gene calls are TRBV28 and TRBJ1-1, with D perhaps matching TRBD1 (6 bases). The germline V gene has CDR1 MDHEN and CDR2 SYDVKM. This CDR3 comprises 14 residues. The V end was cut by 6 bases, the J end by 0 bases, with 11 bases between.

This sequence joins TRBV7-6 and TRBJ2-1, with TRBD1 matching over 7 bases. The CDR3 runs to 13 residues. From germline, CDR1 is SGHVS and CDR2 FNYEAQ. J gave up 9 bases and V 5 bases, and 7 bases lay outside the gene matches. In DNA, the CDR3 is TGTGCCAGCAGCACAACAGGGGTTGGTGAGCAGTTCTTC. This translates into CASSTTGVGEQFF. The whole variable domain, remainder taken from reference TRBV7-6 and TRBJ2-1, is GAGVSQSPRYKVTKRGQDVALRCDPISGHVSLYWYRQALGQGPEFLTYFNYEAQQDKSGLPNDRFSAERPEGSISTLTIQRTEQRDSAMYRCASSTTGVGEQFFGPGTRLTVL.

V usage is TRBV21-1 and J usage is TRBJ1-2; the D call in the table, TRBD1, was not verified against the DNA. TRBV21-1 is an annotated pseudogene. This CDR3 is 22 amino acids long. Here the CDR3 reads CASSKGSGQGAQLCRIVGGYTF. The CDR3 DNA sequence: TGTGCCAGCAGCAAAGGGTCGGGACAGGGGGCGCAGTTATGCCGAATAGTAGGGGGCTACACCTTC.

The rearrangement links TRBV18 to TRBJ2-7; no firm D call. CDR1 KGHSH and CDR2 LQKENI come from the germline V gene. The CDR3 sequence is 12 residues long. Trimming took off 4 bases at V and 4 bases at J, with 8 bases between the two ends. CDR3 sequence reads: CASSLPTYEQYF. CDR3 nucleotides: TGTGCCAGCTCACTACCCACTTACGAGCAGTACTTC.